The rows below give T cell receptor beta chains drawn from one sample of a study of a mutant IDH1 vaccine in newly diagnosed glioma. These receptors are not linked to any known antigen. Method: immunoSEQ multiplex PCR; TCRdb's copy keeps in-frame clones and lacks some. The sample lists fewer than 75,000 clones, around 85% seen once, with approximately 10% in the top ten. Sequences were derived from PBMCs, sampled from a glioma patient whose treatment included an IDH1 peptide vaccine. The receptors derive from a woman in her forties or fifties with glioma. CDR3s include the opening cysteine and the closing phenylalanine or tryptophan. Fields, in order: J gene, clone size, V gene, CDR3 length, CDR3 protein. Clone size is shown for a subset of rows, as once, few, many or a class of expanded clone.

j_call: TRBJ1-1; clone_size: NA; v_call: TRBV6-6; cdr3_length: 14; cdr3_aa: CASRDRDRDTEAFF
j_call: TRBJ1-1; clone_size: NA; v_call: TRBV2; cdr3_length: 14; cdr3_aa: CASSEIWVSTEAFF
j_call: TRBJ1-2; clone_size: NA; v_call: TRBV4-1; cdr3_length: 16; cdr3_aa: CASSLSGTGGYYGYTF
j_call: TRBJ2-3; clone_size: NA; v_call: TRBV2; cdr3_length: 15; cdr3_aa: CASKRTSGATDTQYF
j_call: TRBJ1-1; clone_size: few; v_call: TRBV27; cdr3_length: 16; cdr3_aa: CASSARLRQGRTEAFF
j_call: TRBJ2-7; clone_size: NA; v_call: TRBV6-1; cdr3_length: 13; cdr3_aa: CASIETGRYEQYF
j_call: TRBJ1-2; clone_size: NA; v_call: TRBV6-4; cdr3_length: 14; cdr3_aa: CASSEFRGAGGYTF
j_call: TRBJ1-1; clone_size: NA; v_call: TRBV7-9; cdr3_length: 12; cdr3_aa: CASSLIDTEAFF
j_call: TRBJ1-2; clone_size: NA; v_call: TRBV28; cdr3_length: 14; cdr3_aa: CASSFGQGVYGYTF
j_call: TRBJ1-1; clone_size: NA; v_call: TRBV7-2; cdr3_length: 15; cdr3_aa: CASSLSNRLNTEAFF
j_call: TRBJ2-7; clone_size: NA; v_call: TRBV10-2; cdr3_length: 13; cdr3_aa: CASSESKDYEQYF
j_call: TRBJ2-7; clone_size: NA; v_call: TRBV5-1; cdr3_length: 11; cdr3_aa: CASSQNYEQYF
j_call: TRBJ1-2; clone_size: NA; v_call: TRBV7-9; cdr3_length: 13; cdr3_aa: CASSRDSLYGYTF
j_call: TRBJ2-1; clone_size: NA; v_call: TRBV2; cdr3_length: 17; cdr3_aa: CASSPLGGLQLANEQFF
j_call: TRBJ1-1; clone_size: few; v_call: TRBV25-1; cdr3_length: 14; cdr3_aa: CASSIHRVGNEAFF
j_call: TRBJ2-5; clone_size: NA; v_call: TRBV6-1; cdr3_length: 14; cdr3_aa: CASSVVGYQETQYF
j_call: TRBJ2-7; clone_size: NA; v_call: TRBV2; cdr3_length: 12; cdr3_aa: CASSGTGTEQYF
j_call: TRBJ2-2; clone_size: NA; v_call: TRBV19; cdr3_length: 16; cdr3_aa: CASSKLAGFSTGELFF
j_call: TRBJ2-5; clone_size: NA; v_call: TRBV28; cdr3_length: 14; cdr3_aa: CASSLSGARETQYF
j_call: TRBJ2-7; clone_size: NA; v_call: TRBV6-5; cdr3_length: 15; cdr3_aa: CASSPTTPSSYEQYF
j_call: TRBJ1-1; clone_size: NA; v_call: TRBV12-5; cdr3_length: 14; cdr3_aa: CASGFGGARTEAFF
j_call: TRBJ1-1; clone_size: NA; v_call: TRBV6-5; cdr3_length: 13; cdr3_aa: CASRGAENTEAFF
j_call: TRBJ2-1; clone_size: NA; v_call: TRBV2; cdr3_length: 11; cdr3_aa: CASSPKDEQFF
j_call: TRBJ2-2; clone_size: NA; v_call: TRBV2; cdr3_length: 16; cdr3_aa: CASSERAGGKSGELFF
j_call: TRBJ1-1; clone_size: NA; v_call: TRBV11-3; cdr3_length: 12; cdr3_aa: CASSLTNTEAFF
j_call: TRBJ2-1; clone_size: NA; v_call: TRBV5-4; cdr3_length: 15; cdr3_aa: CASSLDVGSHNEQFF
j_call: TRBJ1-2; clone_size: NA; v_call: TRBV6-1; cdr3_length: 15; cdr3_aa: CASSEAVAFNYGYTF
j_call: TRBJ2-3; clone_size: NA; v_call: TRBV7-7; cdr3_length: 16; cdr3_aa: CASSLGLAAEGDTQYF
j_call: TRBJ2-2; clone_size: NA; v_call: TRBV28; cdr3_length: 13; cdr3_aa: CASRTTNTGELFF
j_call: TRBJ2-7; clone_size: NA; v_call: TRBV29-1; cdr3_length: 13; cdr3_aa: CSVEPDGSYEQYF
j_call: TRBJ2-3; clone_size: NA; v_call: TRBV5-6; cdr3_length: 15; cdr3_aa: CASSWRVKITDTQYF
j_call: TRBJ2-2; clone_size: NA; v_call: TRBV19; cdr3_length: 15; cdr3_aa: CASSTGTRSTGELFF
j_call: TRBJ1-1; clone_size: NA; v_call: TRBV5-8; cdr3_length: 13; cdr3_aa: CASSFGLNTEAFF
j_call: TRBJ1-4; clone_size: few; v_call: TRBV7-9; cdr3_length: 14; cdr3_aa: CASSFRGPNEKLFF
j_call: TRBJ1-3; clone_size: NA; v_call: TRBV6-1; cdr3_length: 15; cdr3_aa: CASSEGDRRFYTIYF
j_call: TRBJ1-3; clone_size: NA; v_call: TRBV9; cdr3_length: 17; cdr3_aa: CASSVATGTGSGNTIYF
j_call: TRBJ2-1; clone_size: NA; v_call: TRBV27; cdr3_length: 16; cdr3_aa: CASSLVGQVLYNEQFF
j_call: TRBJ1-3; clone_size: NA; v_call: TRBV6-5; cdr3_length: 15; cdr3_aa: CASSYSGTGGNTIYF
j_call: TRBJ2-7; clone_size: NA; v_call: TRBV9; cdr3_length: 14; cdr3_aa: CASSPRTGSYEQYF
j_call: TRBJ1-1; clone_size: NA; v_call: TRBV27; cdr3_length: 14; cdr3_aa: CASNRDQDNTEAFF
j_call: TRBJ1-2; clone_size: NA; v_call: TRBV27; cdr3_length: 14; cdr3_aa: CASSFTGANYGYTF
j_call: TRBJ2-7; clone_size: NA; v_call: TRBV28; cdr3_length: 14; cdr3_aa: CASSYDDRDYEQYF
j_call: TRBJ1-2; clone_size: NA; v_call: TRBV9; cdr3_length: 19; cdr3_aa: CASSVAVMRGKGSEDGYTF
j_call: TRBJ1-6; clone_size: NA; v_call: TRBV4-1; cdr3_length: 18; cdr3_aa: CASSQTPNIKGDNSPLHF
j_call: TRBJ1-2; clone_size: NA; v_call: TRBV12-5; cdr3_length: 13; cdr3_aa: CASGLAGSYGYTF